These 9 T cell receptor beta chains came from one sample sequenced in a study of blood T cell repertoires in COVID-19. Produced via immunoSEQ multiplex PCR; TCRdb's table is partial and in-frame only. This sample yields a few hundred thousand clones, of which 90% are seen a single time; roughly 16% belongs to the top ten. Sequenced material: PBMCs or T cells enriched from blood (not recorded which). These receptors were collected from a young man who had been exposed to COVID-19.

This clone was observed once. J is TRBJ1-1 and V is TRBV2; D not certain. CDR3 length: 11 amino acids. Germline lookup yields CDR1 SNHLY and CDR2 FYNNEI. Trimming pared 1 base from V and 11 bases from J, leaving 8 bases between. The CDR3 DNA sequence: TGTGCCAGCAGTGAAGACACGGAGGCTTTCTTT. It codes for CASSEDTEAFF.

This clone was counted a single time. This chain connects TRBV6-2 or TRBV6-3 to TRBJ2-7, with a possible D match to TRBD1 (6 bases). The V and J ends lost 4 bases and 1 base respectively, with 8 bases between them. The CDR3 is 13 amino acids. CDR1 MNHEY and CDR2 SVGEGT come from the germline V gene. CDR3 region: CASSFGQSYEQYF. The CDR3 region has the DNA TGTGCCAGCAGTTTCGGACAGTCCTACGAGCAGTACTTC.

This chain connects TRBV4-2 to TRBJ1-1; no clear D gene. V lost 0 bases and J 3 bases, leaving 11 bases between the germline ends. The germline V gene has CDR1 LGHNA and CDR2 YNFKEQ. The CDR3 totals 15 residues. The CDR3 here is CASSQDYGRYTEAFF. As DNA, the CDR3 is TGTGCCAGCAGCCAAGATTATGGCAGATACACTGAAGCTTTCTTT.

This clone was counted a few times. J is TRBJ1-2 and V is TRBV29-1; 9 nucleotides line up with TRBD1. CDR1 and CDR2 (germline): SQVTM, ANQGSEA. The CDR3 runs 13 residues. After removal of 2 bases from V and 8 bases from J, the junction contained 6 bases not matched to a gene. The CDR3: CSVEWGQGGGYTF. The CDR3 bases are TGCAGCGTTGAATGGGGACAGGGTGGAGGCTACACCTTC.

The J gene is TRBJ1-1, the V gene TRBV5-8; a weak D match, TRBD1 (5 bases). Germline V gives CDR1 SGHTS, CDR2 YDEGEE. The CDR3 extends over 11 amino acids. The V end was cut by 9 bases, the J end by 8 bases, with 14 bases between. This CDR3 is CANHWDSEAFF. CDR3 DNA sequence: TGTGCCAATCATTGGGACTCAGAAGCTTTCTTT.

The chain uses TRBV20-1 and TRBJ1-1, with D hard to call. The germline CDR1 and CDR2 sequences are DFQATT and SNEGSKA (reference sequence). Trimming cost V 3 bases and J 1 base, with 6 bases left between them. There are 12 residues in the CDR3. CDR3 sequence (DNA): TGCAGTGCTAGTCTGAGGAACACTGAAGCTTTCTTT. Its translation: CSASLRNTEAFF.

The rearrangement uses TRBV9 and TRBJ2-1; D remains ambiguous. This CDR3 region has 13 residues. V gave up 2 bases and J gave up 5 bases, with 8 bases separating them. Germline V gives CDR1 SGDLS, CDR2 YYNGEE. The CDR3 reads CASSVSPDNEQFF. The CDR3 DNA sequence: TGTGCCAGCAGCGTGAGCCCTGACAATGAGCAGTTCTTC.

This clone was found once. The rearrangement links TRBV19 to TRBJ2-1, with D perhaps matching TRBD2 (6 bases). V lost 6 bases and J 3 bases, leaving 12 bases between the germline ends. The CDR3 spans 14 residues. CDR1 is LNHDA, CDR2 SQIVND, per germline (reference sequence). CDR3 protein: CASSAGGDYNEQFF. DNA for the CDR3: TGTGCCAGTAGCGCTGGAGGGGACTACAATGAGCAGTTCTTC. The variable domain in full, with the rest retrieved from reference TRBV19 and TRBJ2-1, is DGGITQSPKYLFRKEGQNVTLSCEQNLNHDAMYWYRQDPGQGLRLIYYSQIVNDFQKGDIAEGYSVSREKKESFPLTVTSAQKNPTAFYLCASSAGGDYNEQFFGPGTRLTVL.

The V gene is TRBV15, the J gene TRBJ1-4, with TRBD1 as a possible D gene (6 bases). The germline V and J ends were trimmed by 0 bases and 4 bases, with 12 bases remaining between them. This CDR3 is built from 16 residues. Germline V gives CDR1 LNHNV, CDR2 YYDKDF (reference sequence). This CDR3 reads CATSREGGRYNEKLFF. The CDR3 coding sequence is TGTGCCACCAGCAGAGAAGGGGGAAGGTATAATGAAAAACTGTTTTTT.